This TCR beta chain was profiled in a study of neurological immune-mediated disorders. TCRdb re-called the 5' RACE reads with MiXCR, one entry per CDR3 protein. There are 71,000 or so distinct CDR3 sequences in the sample; roughly 4.7% occur only once, and 2.2% lies in the top ten. Germline CDR1 reads MRHNA; CDR2 reads SNTAGT. The CDR3 is 14 residues long. V was clipped by 7 bases and J by 0 bases, with 10 bases between them. Sample: PBMCs. The rearrangement joins TRBV6-4 to TRBJ2-1; weak D call: TRBD2 (5 bases). The receptor comes from a woman aged 25-40 years with multiple sclerosis. This CDR3 reads CASKSDYSYNEQFF. The CDR3 region has the DNA TGTGCCAGCAAGAGCGACTACTCCTACAATGAGCAGTTCTTC.